This passage covers 21 T cell receptor beta chains from one sample sequenced in a study of CD4+ T cells in melanoma. Assay used: immunoSEQ multiplex PCR; TCRdb lists only in-frame clones, some missing. Of 9,000 to 13,000 clones in the sample, roughly 63% were seen once. Sample: cells from a culture (not recorded whether cultured in vitro). These receptor sequences come from a human donor with melanoma.

The rearrangement joins TRBV6-1 to TRBJ2-6; D unresolved. V lost 9 bases to trimming and J lost 2 bases, with 8 bases between them. Per germline, CDR1 MNHNS and CDR2 SASEGT. The CDR3 totals 13 residues. The CDR3 bases are TGTGCCAGTGCTAGGGCTGGGGCCAACGTCCTGACTTTC. It codes for CASARAGANVLTF.

The chain carries TRBV15 and TRBJ1-5; TRBD1 matches at 9 bases. CDR3 size: 14 residues. Looked up from germline, CDR1 is LNHNV and CDR2 is YYDKDF (reference sequence). J was trimmed by 11 bases and V by 5 bases; bases with no gene match: 10. This CDR3 reads CATSSDRGALAQHF. The CDR3 DNA is TGTGCCACCAGCTCGGACAGGGGAGCTTTGGCCCAGCATTTT.

The chain recombines TRBV2 with TRBJ2-1; 10 bases are shared with TRBD2. The V gene end was trimmed by 8 bases and the J gene end by 8 bases; junction bases not matched to a gene: 9. CDR3 length: 14 residues. Germline V gives CDR1 SNHLY, CDR2 FYNNEI. The CDR3 protein is CASWRAGGQYEQFF. CDR3 nucleotide sequence: TGTGCCAGCTGGAGAGCGGGGGGGCAGTATGAGCAGTTCTTC. Filled out from reference TRBV2 and TRBJ2-1, the complete variable domain reads EPEVTQTPSHQVTQMGQEVILRCVPISNHLYFYWYRQILGQKVEFLVSFYNNEISEKSEIFDDQFSVERPDGSNFTLKIRSTKLEDSAMYFCASWRAGGQYEQFFGPGTRLTVL.

The rearrangement joins TRBV6-1 to TRBJ1-6; D is undetermined. Trimming shortened V by 6 bases and J by 10 bases, and 19 bases separated the two germline ends. Looked up from germline, CDR1 is MNHNS and CDR2 is SASEGT. This CDR3 has 15 amino acids. The DNA for the CDR3 is TGTGCCAGCAGCGCTAAGGATTCCCTTGGGTCACCCCTCCACTTT. The encoded protein is CASSAKDSLGSPLHF.

V gene TRBV5-1 combines with J gene TRBJ1-4; no clear D gene. The germline gives CDR1 SGHRS, CDR2 YFSETQ. The CDR3 totals 14 residues. The germline V and J ends were trimmed by 0 bases and 6 bases, with 9 bases remaining between them. The chain's CDR3 is CASSLGQRDEKLFF. The CDR3 DNA follows: TGCGCCAGCAGCTTGGGGCAGCGAGATGAAAAACTGTTTTTT.

In this sample, this clone turned up a few times. This rearrangement joins TRBV25-1 to TRBJ2-3; D may match TRBD1 or TRBD2 (5 bases each). The V and J ends lost 4 bases and 1 base respectively, with 15 bases between them. This CDR3 comprises 16 residues. In germline, CDR1 is MGHDK, CDR2 SYGVNS. CDR3 sequence reads: CASSAGWQGGTDTQYF. The CDR3 nucleotides are TGTGCCAGCAGTGCCGGGTGGCAGGGAGGCACAGATACGCAGTATTTT.

CDR3 nucleotides: TGTGCCAGCAGCTTAGGGTTGGGTCAGCCCCAGCATTTT. This sequence encodes CASSLGLGQPQHF. The chain links TRBV7-6 to TRBJ1-5; D uncertain. V gave up 1 base and J gave up 6 bases, with 7 bases separating them. Germline CDR1 SGHVS, CDR2 FNYEAQ. CDR3 length: 13 amino acids.

The chain uses TRBV6-6 and TRBJ2-2; the D is unclear. The CDR3 totals 14 residues. Trimming removed 6 bases at V and 5 bases at J, with 13 bases between. Germline assignment: CDR1 MNHNY and CDR2 SVGAGI (reference sequence). In nucleotides, the CDR3 is TGTGCCAGCAGCCAGCGACAAGGAACCGGGGAGCTGTTTTTT. This codes for CASSQRQGTGELFF.

The chain carries TRBV4-1 and TRBJ1-5; D uncertain. The CDR3 is made up of 16 amino acids. V shed 1 base and J shed 0 bases, with 10 bases lying between them. Germline loops: CDR1 MGHRA, CDR2 YSYEKL. The CDR3: CASSQVLRISNQPQHF. The CDR3 DNA reads as TGCGCCAGCAGCCAAGTATTACGGATTAGCAATCAGCCCCAGCATTTT.

The V gene is TRBV21-1, the J gene TRBJ2-2; TRBD2 is taken as the D call from the table, unchecked against the DNA. TRBV21-1 is marked as a pseudogene. The CDR3 is made up of 16 amino acids. The CDR3 DNA reads as TGTGCCAGCAGCAACTACGGGACTAGCGGGGGCCTAGGGCTGTTTTTT. It encodes CASSNYGTSGGLGLFF.

V is TRBV5-5 and J is TRBJ1-2; weak D call: TRBD1 (6 bases). V was trimmed by 1 base and J by 3 bases, leaving 16 bases between them. This CDR3 is built from 16 residues. Germline V CDR1 and CDR2: SGHKS, YYEKEE (reference sequence). For the CDR3, the DNA is TGTGCCAGCAGCTTGCAGGATAGGGGGGGCGACTATGGCTACACCTTC. Translation gives CASSLQDRGGDYGYTF.

This clone was seen only once. The chain uses TRBV7-8 and TRBJ1-1; D unresolved. CDR3 length: 13 residues. Germline values: CDR1 SGHVS, CDR2 FQNEAQ. The V end was cut by 5 bases, the J end by 2 bases, with 9 bases between. DNA for the CDR3: TGTGCCAGCAGCCAACAGACTAACACTGAAGCTTTCTTT. Its translation is CASSQQTNTEAFF.

This clone was counted only a few times. The V call is TRBV27, the J call TRBJ1-1; perhaps TRBD1 as D (5 bases). V was clipped by 6 bases and J by 0 bases, with 17 bases between them. This CDR3 contains 16 residues. Germline values: CDR1 MNHEY, CDR2 SMNVEV (reference sequence). CDR3 sequence reads: CASRPQLGGLNTEAFF. CDR3 coding DNA: TGTGCCAGCAGACCCCAACTGGGGGGACTGAACACTGAAGCTTTCTTT.

The V and J genes are TRBV18 and TRBJ1-5; the D is unclear. Between the trimmed V and J ends, which lost 3 bases and 1 base, there was a span of 13 bases. Germline CDR1 KGHSH, CDR2 LQKENI. CDR3 size: 16 residues. The CDR3 region has the DNA TGTGCCAGCTCACCGGGAGGGAGGGTGAGCAATCAGCCCCAGCATTTT. This gives the protein CASSPGGRVSNQPQHF.

The chain couples TRBV5-1 to TRBJ1-1, with a tentative D call TRBD1 (5 bases). Trimming cost V 4 bases and J 2 bases, with 18 bases left between them. In germline, CDR1 is SGHRS, CDR2 YFSETQ. This CDR3 contains 16 residues. The CDR3 loop reads CASSPDPQGLNTEAFF. The CDR3 nucleotides read TGCGCCAGCAGCCCGGACCCCCAGGGATTAAACACTGAAGCTTTCTTT.

The chain recombines TRBV2 with TRBJ2-5, with D tentatively TRBD1 (6 bases). Germline assignment: CDR1 SNHLY and CDR2 FYNNEI. The CDR3 is 14 residues long. Trimming took off 6 bases at V and 0 bases at J, with 11 bases between the two ends. This CDR3 is CASRLQGNQETQYF. CDR3 nucleotide sequence: TGTGCCAGCAGATTACAGGGAAACCAAGAGACCCAGTACTTC.

This chain links TRBV9 with TRBJ2-7; D not certain. The CDR3 spans 14 residues. Looked up from germline, CDR1 is SGDLS and CDR2 is YYNGEE. Trimming took 0 bases from V and 2 from J, leaving 9 bases between them. Here the CDR3 DNA reads TGTGCCAGCAGCGTAGGAGGTAGCACCTACGAGCAGTACTTC. Protein product: CASSVGGSTYEQYF.

The J gene is TRBJ2-7, the V gene TRBV6-1; 7 bases fit TRBD2. CDR3 size: 14 residues. J lost 4 bases, V lost 0 bases, and 3 bases had no gene match. Germline CDR1 and CDR2: MNHNS and SASEGT. CDR3 nucleotides: TGTGCCAGCAGTGAAGCCTCGGGGGGTTACGAGCAGTACTTC. Protein: CASSEASGGYEQYF.

This clone was observed a few times. The chain carries TRBV12-5 and TRBJ1-5; tentatively, D is TRBD1 (6 bases). The CDR3 is made up of 17 amino acids. Germline V gene lookup returns CDR1 LGHNT and CDR2 FRNRAP. The V end lost 0 bases, the J end lost 3 bases, and 15 bases lay between the germline ends. CDR3 sequence (DNA): TGTGCTAGTGGTTTGGTAAGCGGGGGCCGGTACAATCAGCCCCAGCATTTT. Its translation: CASGLVSGGRYNQPQHF.

The chain is built from TRBV6-6 and TRBJ2-7, with D tentatively TRBD1 (6 bases). The V end lost 5 bases, the J end lost 2 bases, and 13 bases lay between the germline ends. Germline CDR1 and CDR2: MNHNY and SVGAGI (reference sequence). The CDR3 loop spans 14 amino acids. CDR3 nucleotide sequence: TGTGCCAGCAGTCGGGGACCAGGGGCCTACGAGCAGTACTTC. It codes for CASSRGPGAYEQYF.

This clone is termed large. The chain links TRBV14 to TRBJ2-7, with a tentative D call TRBD1 (7 bases). The CDR3 length is 16 residues. Trimming stripped 1 base from V and 6 bases from J, with 19 bases between. Per the germline V gene, CDR1 is SGHDN and CDR2 is FVKESK. CDR3 amino acids: CASSQVWRGRLAEQYF. The CDR3, as DNA: TGTGCCAGCAGCCAAGTTTGGAGGGGGCGCTTGGCCGAGCAGTACTTC.